These 19 T cell receptor beta chains came from one sample sequenced in a study (dated by TCRdb to 2015 to 2016). The receptor library was made with RT-PCR. Sequencing was performed on an Illumina MiSeq. The public reads were reanalyzed by TCRdb: fastp trimming at Q25, MiXCR alignment, in-frame beta chains only. Each CDR3 protein appears once, grouped with its most common genes and DNA. The sample contains more than 600,000 distinct CDR3 sequences, approximately 15% of them found a single time. Roughly 3.6% of the sample is held by the ten biggest clonotypes. What was sequenced was memory CD4+ T cells from blood. These receptors originate from a female donor in good health, serving as a healthy control.

Concerning this clonotype itself: Being one base from a much bigger clone, this may be a read error. V is TRBV20-1 and J is TRBJ2-2, with D unclear. Germline lookup yields CDR1 DFQATT and CDR2 SNEGSKA (reference sequence). The CDR3 has 14 amino acids. The V end was cut by 5 bases, the J end by 3 bases, with 13 bases between. The CDR3, as DNA: TGCAGTGCTCGCCAGAGGACCTACACCGGGGAGCTGTTTTTT. Translating gives CSARQRTYTGELFF.

This clonotype was seen only a few times. The chain couples TRBV20-1 to TRBJ1-5; perhaps TRBD1 as D (5 bases). CDR3 length: 12 residues. Looked up from germline, CDR1 is DFQATT and CDR2 is SNEGSKA (reference sequence). Trimming took 4 bases from V and 5 from J, leaving 9 bases between them. CDR3 coding DNA: TGCAGTGCTACCGGGGACCATCAGCCCCAGCATTTT. Its protein is CSATGDHQPQHF.

This clonotype was seen more than once but under ten times. This chain connects TRBV7-2 to TRBJ1-1; TRBD1 agrees at 8 bases. Germline assignment: CDR1 SGHTA and CDR2 FQGNSA. This CDR3 has 15 residues. V was pared by 3 bases and J by 5 bases, with 8 bases of the junction left unmatched. In nucleotides, the CDR3 is TGTGCCAGCAGCTTCCTGGGACAGGAGTATACTGAAGCTTTCTTT. This gives the protein CASSFLGQEYTEAFF.

The gene calls are TRBV7-2 and TRBJ2-3, with a possible D match to TRBD2 (7 bases). The CDR3 totals 17 residues. CDR1 is SGHTA and CDR2 is FQGNSA in the germline V gene. The CDR3 sequence is CARSLERGGLGTDTQYF. The CDR3 DNA is TGTGCAAGAAGCTTAGAAAGGGGGGGCCTGGGCACAGATACGCAGTATTTT.

The sample holds a few counts of this clonotype. The genes are TRBV20-1 and TRBJ2-7, with 9 bases matching TRBD1. CDR3 length equals 14 residues. Germline CDR1 is DFQATT and CDR2 is SNEGSKA (reference sequence). V was pared by 7 bases and J by 4 bases, with 11 bases of the junction left unmatched. The CDR3 region is CSVFGGQGKYEQYF. CDR3 coding DNA: TGCAGTGTATTTGGGGGACAGGGCAAGTACGAGCAGTACTTC.

This clonotype has at least ten counts. The genes are TRBV20-1 and TRBJ2-4; 15 nucleotides line up with TRBD2. V lost 0 bases to trimming and J lost 4 bases; unmatched junction nucleotides: 7. CDR1 and CDR2 from the germline V gene are DFQATT and SNEGSKA (reference sequence). The CDR3 spans 18 residues. The CDR3 bases are TGCAGTGCTAGAGATTGGACTAGCGGGGGGGCCGGAAAAAACATTCAGTACTTC. As protein: CSARDWTSGGAGKNIQYF.

This clonotype was observed many times. This chain uses TRBV15 with TRBJ1-3; 8 nucleotides align to TRBD1. Germline CDR1 is LNHNV and CDR2 is YYDKDF (reference sequence). J lost 8 bases, V lost 3 bases, and 9 bases had no gene match. This CDR3 contains 15 residues. The CDR3 reads CATSSQTGATDTIYF. The DNA for the CDR3 is TGTGCCACCAGCAGCCAGACAGGGGCCACGGACACCATATATTTT. The full variable domain, completed using reference TRBV15 and TRBJ1-3, is DAMVIQNPRYQVTQFGKPVTLSCSQTLNHNVMYWYQQKSSQAPKLLFHYYDKDFNNEADTPDNFQSRRPNTSFCFLDIRSPGLGDTAMYLCATSSQTGATDTIYFGEGSWLTVV.

The sample holds many counts of this clonotype. The V call is TRBV29-1, the J call TRBJ2-7, with D unclear. Germline lookup yields CDR1 SQVTM and CDR2 ANQGSEA. Trimming removed 7 bases from V and 3 bases from J, with 10 bases in between. This CDR3 has 11 residues. The CDR3 spells CSAQLSYEQYF. In nucleotides, the CDR3 is TGCAGCGCACAATTAAGCTACGAGCAGTACTTC.

There are a few counts of this clonotype. The V call is TRBV18, the J call TRBJ1-6, with D possibly TRBD1 on 5 matching bases. Trimming shortened V by 3 bases and J by 4 bases, and 13 bases separated the two germline ends. Per the germline V gene, CDR1 is KGHSH and CDR2 is LQKENI. The CDR3 is 16 amino acids. The CDR3: CASSPTRQSYNSPLHF. CDR3 DNA sequence: TGTGCCAGCTCACCTACGAGACAGTCTTATAATTCACCCCTCCACTTT.

This sequence joins TRBV12-3 or TRBV12-4 and TRBJ1-6, with D unresolved. The V end was cut by 1 base, the J end by 0 bases, with 10 bases between. CDR3 length equals 17 residues. The DNA of the CDR3 is TGTGCCAGCAGTTTAGGAGGCCTGAGCTCCTATAATTCACCCCTCCACTTT. Translation gives CASSLGGLSSYNSPLHF.

This clonotype was recorded a few times. The rearrangement links TRBV20-1 to TRBJ1-5, with 9 bases aligning to TRBD1. CDR1 and CDR2 (germline): DFQATT, SNEGSKA (reference sequence). V lost 6 bases, J lost 7 bases, and 10 bases stayed unmatched. The CDR3 consists of 14 residues. CDR3 DNA sequence: TGCAGTGCGTATCATACAGGGGGCCCACAGCCCCAGCATTTT. This gives the protein CSAYHTGGPQPQHF.

The chain employs TRBV11-2 and TRBJ1-4, with D possibly matching TRBD1 (5 bases). The V gene's germline CDR1 is SGHAT and CDR2 FQNNGV. This CDR3 has 13 amino acids. V was cut by 5 bases and J by 10 bases, with 14 bases left in between. The CDR3: CASSQITQGKLFF. CDR3 nucleotides: TGTGCCAGCAGCCAAATAACTCAGGGAAAACTGTTTTTT.

A word on this clonotype: This clone may be a read error of a much larger clone one base away. This chain links TRBV12-3 or TRBV12-4 with TRBJ2-3, with 12 bases fitting TRBD2. CDR3 length equals 17 residues. The ends lost 4 bases at V and 1 base at J; junction bases unmatched: 6. CDR3 in DNA: TGTGCCAGCAGTTCCACCGGACTAGCGGGGTGCACAGATACGCAGTATTTT. Its protein product is CASSSTGLAGCTDTQYF.

This clonotype was seen a handful of times. V gene TRBV10-3 combines with J gene TRBJ2-7; D is ambiguous. Trimming stripped 2 bases from V and 3 bases from J, with 5 bases between. The CDR3 totals 12 residues. Germline CDR1 is ENHRY and CDR2 is SYGVKD. CDR3 DNA sequence: TGTGCCATCAGTGAGAATAACTACGAGCAGTACTTC. This gives the protein CAISENNYEQYF.

This clonotype was detected many times. This chain links TRBV4-3 with TRBJ2-2; D is unresolved. In germline, CDR1 is LGHNA, CDR2 YSLEER. This CDR3 contains 13 residues. V lost 0 bases, J lost 6 bases, and 5 bases lay in between. The CDR3 loop reads CASSQDRPGELFF. Written as DNA, the CDR3 is TGCGCCAGCAGCCAAGATAGACCCGGGGAGCTGTTTTTT.

This clonotype was counted a few times. V usage is TRBV6-5 and J usage is TRBJ1-2; 8 bases are shared with TRBD1. The CDR3 is 14 residues long. Germline lookup yields CDR1 MNHEY and CDR2 SVGAGI. The trim removed 5 bases at V and 7 bases at J, leaving 9 bases unmatched. In DNA form, the CDR3 reads TGTGCCAGCAGTAGTATCGGACAGGGCTCTGGCTACACCTTC. Residues: CASSSIGQGSGYTF.

This clonotype was seen only a few times. A read error may explain this, as a much larger clone is one base away. The chain couples TRBV3-1 to TRBJ2-1, with unresolved D. The CDR3 is 13 amino acids. V was trimmed by 5 bases and J by 0 bases, leaving 5 bases between them. Per germline, CDR1 LGHDT and CDR2 YNNKEL (reference sequence). For the CDR3, the DNA is TGTGCCAGCAGCGCTAGCTCCTACAATGAGCAGTTCTTC. It is translated as CASSASSYNEQFF.

This clonotype has just a few counts. V gene TRBV20-1 combines with J gene TRBJ2-1, with 9 positions matching TRBD1. The CDR3 is 15 residues long. V was clipped by 3 bases and J by 10 bases; unmatched bases: 13. Looked up from germline, CDR1 is DFQATT and CDR2 is SNEGSKA (reference sequence). The CDR3 here is CSASRAGTGWSEQFF. The DNA of the CDR3 is TGCAGTGCTAGCAGAGCCGGGACAGGGTGGTCGGAGCAGTTCTTC.

This clonotype was seen a handful of times. The V call is TRBV20-1, the J call TRBJ2-7; a possible D gene is TRBD2 (5 bases). The V gene lost 1 base and the J gene lost 3 bases, with 13 bases spanning the gap. Per germline, CDR1 DFQATT and CDR2 SNEGSKA (reference sequence). The CDR3 loop spans 14 amino acids. Written as DNA, the CDR3 is TGCAGTGCTAGAGGTGGGCGGGCCAACTACGAGCAGTACTTC. Its translation: CSARGGRANYEQYF.